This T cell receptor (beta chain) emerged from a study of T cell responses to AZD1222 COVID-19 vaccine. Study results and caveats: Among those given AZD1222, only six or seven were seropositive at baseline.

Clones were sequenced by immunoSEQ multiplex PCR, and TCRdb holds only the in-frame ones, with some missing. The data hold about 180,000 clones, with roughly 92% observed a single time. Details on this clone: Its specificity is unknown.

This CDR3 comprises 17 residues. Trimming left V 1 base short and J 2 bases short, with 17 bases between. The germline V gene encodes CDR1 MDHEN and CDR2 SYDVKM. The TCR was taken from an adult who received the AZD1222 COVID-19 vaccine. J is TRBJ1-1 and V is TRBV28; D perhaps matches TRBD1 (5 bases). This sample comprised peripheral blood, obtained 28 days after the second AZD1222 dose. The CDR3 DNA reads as TGTGCCAGCAGTTTATCGGTCCCGGGGCAGGGTAACACTGAAGCTTTCTTT. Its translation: CASSLSVPGQGNTEAFF.